This T cell receptor beta chain is from a study of CD4 T cell repertoires in COVID-19. Study conclusions and caveats: In SARS-CoV and/or HKU1 spike cultures, between roughly 6 and 27% of SARS-CoV-2 clonotypes reappeared.

The method was immunoSEQ multiplex PCR; TCRdb's version includes in-frame clones alone and lacks a portion of them. The sample holds 640 or so clones, approximately 7.9% seen once. Recombinant SARS-CoV-2 spike or nucleoprotein, presented by autologous monocytes, stimulated the CFSE-labeled cells. This clone rates as medium-sized. Its specificity is not known. This CDR3 has 14 residues. Germline V gene lookup returns CDR1 SGHRS and CDR2 YFSETQ. V was clipped by 0 bases and J by 1 base, with 4 bases between them. The TCR sequence derives from a human donor who had COVID-19. The chain has TRBV5-1 and TRBJ2-2, with D unclear. This sample comprised circulating follicular helper CD4+ T cells, cultured in vitro, obtained after recovery from COVID-19. The CDR3 bases are TGCGCCAGCAGCTTGGAAGGGAACACCGGGGAGCTGTTTTTT. It translates to CASSLEGNTGELFF.